This TCR beta chain was recorded in a study of vaccination effects on CD4 cells after COVID-19. A note on this clone: What it binds is unknown.

Under the ViraFEST assay, PBMC were stimulated with viral peptide pools so that antigen-specific CD4+ T cells expanded. Sequencing was performed afterwards. CD4+ T cell isolation took place after approximately ten days of culture. Half-medium replacement with IL-2 medium occurred on days 3 and 7. The study's findings and limits: Healthy vaccine recipients' vaccine-induced clones were almost all SARS-CoV-2 mono-reactive.

Sequenced by immunoSEQ multiplex PCR; TCRdb stores in-frame clones only, minus some. Of 45,000 to 65,000 clones in the sample, around 86% were seen once. Germline V gene sequence: CDR1 SNHLY, CDR2 FYNNEI. After removal of 6 bases from V and 5 bases from J, the junction contained 11 bases not matched to a gene. There are 15 residues in the CDR3. The chain recombines TRBV2 with TRBJ1-1, with 8 positions matching TRBD1. The starting material was CD4+ T cells from PBMCs cultured with HCoV-229E spike peptides, obtained before COVID-19 vaccination. This receptor was obtained from a human donor who received a COVID-19 vaccine. This CDR3 reads CASSPLGQGATEAFF. The CDR3 region has the DNA TGTGCCAGCAGCCCCCTGGGGCAGGGGGCAACTGAAGCTTTCTTT. Filled out from reference TRBV2 and TRBJ1-1, the complete variable domain reads EPEVTQTPSHQVTQMGQEVILRCVPISNHLYFYWYRQILGQKVEFLVSFYNNEISEKSEIFDDQFSVERPDGSNFTLKIRSTKLEDSAMYFCASSPLGQGATEAFFGQGTRLTVV.